Listed below are T cell receptor beta chains from one sample, sequenced in a study of blood T cell repertoires in COVID-19. Clones were read by immunoSEQ multiplex PCR, and TCRdb kept only the in-frame ones, dropping some. The sample has fewer than 180,000 clones; 84% are singletons. The sequencing input was peripheral blood. The receptors derive from a man aged 65 to 85 with acute or convalescent COVID-19. Both conserved end residues are trimmed from each CDR3.

>TRBV5-1|TRBJ2-5
ASKMAGTAQETQY
>TRBV5-4|TRBJ1-3
ASSLGPTDTIY
>TRBV14|TRBJ2-5
ASSDREMETQY
>TRBV7-9|TRBJ2-5
ASSLARGFGTQY
>TRBV19|TRBJ1-1
ASSIDSGRTEAF
>TRBV19|TRBJ2-2
ASRIDSGANTGELF
>TRBV5-1|TRBJ2-3
ASSLWEGSTDTQY
>TRBV20-1|TRBJ2-7
SAPGGYEQY
>TRBV19|TRBJ1-6
ASTGQTNSPLH
>TRBV6-1|TRBJ1-4
ASSEGRGLEKLF
>TRBV12-3/TRBV12-4|TRBJ1-2
ASSFVGNGYT
>TRBV27|TRBJ2-7
ASSPLTGGSGQY
>TRBV7-9|TRBJ1-3
ASSLATGLPGNTIY
>TRBV2|TRBJ2-1
ASRGDRDHNEQF
>TRBV2|TRBJ2-2
ASKQGAINTGELF
>TRBV7-2|TRBJ1-3
ASSLVPGQSKSED
>TRBV5-1|TRBJ2-2
ASSLNSGVPTGELF
>TRBV6-5|TRBJ2-7
ASRAGGLSYEQY
>TRBV18|TRBJ1-6
ASSSYDRGNSPLH
>TRBV9|TRBJ2-1
ASSSYHRDGVNEQF
>TRBV27|TRBJ1-2
ASSPQGQGAPRGYT
>TRBV2|TRBJ2-7
ASSSGQTYEQY
>TRBV19|TRBJ2-1
ASTQGGVPNEQF
>TRBV6-5|TRBJ1-2
ATVPKTGATYGYT
>TRBV7-8|TRBJ1-3
ASSLQGFGNTIY
>TRBV6-1|TRBJ1-6
ASSEARGDLLSPLH
>TRBV3-1/TRBV3-2|TRBJ1-2
ASSQGGGRSYGYT
>TRBV28|TRBJ2-5
ASSINMDRRTQY
>TRBV2|TRBJ1-5
ASSEATENQPQH
>TRBV7-3|TRBJ2-1
ASSREGFSYNEQF
>TRBV5-1|TRBJ1-6
ASSSGQQDNSPLH
>TRBV5-1|TRBJ2-3
ASSLGRSGGGTDTQY
>TRBV15|TRBJ1-5
ATSRDWRRDRSNQPQH
>TRBV10-1|TRBJ2-6
ASNLTGGNSGANVLT
>TRBV5-1|TRBJ2-1
ASSFRGGGRDNEQF
>TRBV19|TRBJ2-1
ASSLGAGGQNEQF
>TRBV6-4|TRBJ2-2
ASSSLGDTGELF
>TRBV7-3|TRBJ2-1
ASSLSLAGGNEQF
>TRBV6-5|TRBJ1-2
ASKQGITAPYGYT
>TRBV9|TRBJ2-1
ASSASLAGGWNEQF
>TRBV29-1|TRBJ2-2
SVATTNTGELF
>TRBV9|TRBJ2-3
ASSVAGFGTDTQY
>TRBV5-1|TRBJ1-1
ASSLAGVMDTEAF
>TRBV7-9|TRBJ1-4
ASSLALQGGEKLF
>TRBV6-4|TRBJ2-5
ASSAPRTSGQETQY
>TRBV5-1|TRBJ2-1
ASSTLAGADNEQF
>TRBV30|TRBJ1-3
AWNTGTLSGNTIY